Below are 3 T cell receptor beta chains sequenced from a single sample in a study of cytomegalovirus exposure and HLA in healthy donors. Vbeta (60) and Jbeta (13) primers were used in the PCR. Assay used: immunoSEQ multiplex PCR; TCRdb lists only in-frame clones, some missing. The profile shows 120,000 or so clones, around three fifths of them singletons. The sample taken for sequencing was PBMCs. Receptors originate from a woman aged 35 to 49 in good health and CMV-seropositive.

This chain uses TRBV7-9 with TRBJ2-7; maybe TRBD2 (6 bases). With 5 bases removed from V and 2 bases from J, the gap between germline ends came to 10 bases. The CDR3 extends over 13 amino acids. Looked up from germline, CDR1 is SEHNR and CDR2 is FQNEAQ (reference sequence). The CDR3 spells CASSRGSTYEQYF. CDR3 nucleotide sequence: TGTGCCAGCAGCCGGGGGTCCACCTACGAGCAGTACTTC.

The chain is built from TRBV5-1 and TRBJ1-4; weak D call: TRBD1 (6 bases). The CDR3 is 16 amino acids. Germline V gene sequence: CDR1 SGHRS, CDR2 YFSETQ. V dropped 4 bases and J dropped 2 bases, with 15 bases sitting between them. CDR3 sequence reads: CASSPGAGVTNEKLFF. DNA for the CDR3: TGCGCCAGCAGCCCAGGGGCAGGGGTGACTAATGAAAAACTGTTTTTT.

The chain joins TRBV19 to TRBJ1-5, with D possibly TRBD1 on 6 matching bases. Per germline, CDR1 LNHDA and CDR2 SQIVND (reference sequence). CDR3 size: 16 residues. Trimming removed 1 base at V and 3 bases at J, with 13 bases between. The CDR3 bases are TGTGCCAGTAGTATAGGGGCAGGGGACAACAATCAGCCCCAGCATTTT. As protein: CASSIGAGDNNQPQHF.